One and the same sample provided the 27 T cell receptor beta chains below, sequenced in a study of blood T cells in healthy people across ages. Primed by a sample-barcoded 5' primer and a J-beta primer mix, a second PCR proceeded for roughly 6 to 12 cycles. In TCRdb, the 5' RACE reads were re-called with MiXCR into one record per CDR3 protein. The sample consists of more than 700,000 distinct CDR3 sequences, about half of them appearing once. Sequenced sample: blood. Receptors were obtained from a man older than 75 in good health.

This clonotype was counted at least ten times. The genes are TRBV29-1 and TRBJ2-3; D ambiguous. V was cut by 0 bases and J by 11 bases, with 12 bases left in between. This CDR3 contains 12 residues. Germline loops: CDR1 SQVTM, CDR2 ANQGSEA. Here the CDR3 reads CSVEDRDPGQYF. As DNA, the CDR3 is TGCAGCGTTGAAGATCGAGACCCAGGGCAGTATTTT.

The rearrangement uses TRBV11-2 and TRBJ2-5; D is possibly TRBD2 (6 bases). This CDR3 spans 17 amino acids. Trimming removed 5 bases at V and 1 base at J, with 20 bases between. Germline CDR1 SGHAT, CDR2 FQNNGV. The CDR3 DNA sequence: TGTGCCAGCAGCCGGACGGGCGGGGCAGGTCTCCAAGAGACCCAGTACTTC. Amino acids: CASSRTGGAGLQETQYF.

V and J are TRBV4-1 and TRBJ2-7, with D perhaps matching TRBD2 (5 bases). The end of the DNA is better explained by TRBJ2-5, so the J call may be wrong. CDR3 size: 16 residues. CDR1 and CDR2 from the germline V gene are MGHRA and YSYEKL. In DNA, the CDR3 is TGCGCCAGCAGCCACCCCCAGGTGGGAGCTCAAGAGACCCAGTACTTC. It is translated as CASSHPQVGAQETQYF.

The chain is built from TRBV29-1 and TRBJ2-7; 12 nucleotides line up with TRBD2. The V gene's germline CDR1 is SQVTM and CDR2 ANQGSEA. V lost 2 bases to trimming and J lost 7 bases; unmatched junction nucleotides: 9. This CDR3 spans 15 amino acids. This CDR3 reads CSVEKPGLAGYEQYF. The CDR3, as DNA: TGCAGCGTTGAAAAACCGGGACTAGCGGGCTATGAGCAGTACTTC.

The V call is TRBV10-3, the J call TRBJ1-5, with 8 bases that match TRBD1. Germline values: CDR1 ENHRY, CDR2 SYGVKD. The CDR3 is 17 residues long. V dropped 0 bases and J dropped 2; count of bases not matched to a gene: 6. DNA of the CDR3: TGTGCCATCAGTGAGTCCGGGACAGGAAGGGGCAATCAGCCCCAGCATTTT. Protein sequence: CAISESGTGRGNQPQHF.

This clonotype was seen once. The chain uses TRBV2 and TRBJ2-1, with TRBD2 as a possible D gene (7 bases). Germline lookup yields CDR1 SNHLY and CDR2 FYNNEI. The CDR3 is made up of 11 amino acids. Trimming took off 7 bases at V and 12 bases at J, with 13 bases between the two ends. The CDR3, as DNA: TGTGCCAGCAAAGGGGGAGGGGTGCAGTTCTTC. It yields the protein CASKGGGVQFF.

This clonotype was detected ten times or more. The chain is built from TRBV7-2 and TRBJ2-7; 7 bases are shared with TRBD1. Looked up from germline, CDR1 is SGHTA and CDR2 is FQGNSA. The CDR3 totals 14 residues. Unmatched junction bases numbered 6, after V lost 5 bases and J lost 2 bases. The CDR3 here is CASSTNRGPYEQYF. In DNA form, the CDR3 reads TGTGCCAGCAGCACCAACAGGGGACCCTACGAGCAGTACTTC.

V is TRBV9 and J is TRBJ2-2; D gene unclear. This CDR3 has 15 amino acids. V lost 0 bases, J lost 0 bases, and 6 bases lay in between. Germline V gene lookup returns CDR1 SGDLS and CDR2 YYNGEE. In DNA, the CDR3 is TGTGCCAGCAGCGTAGTTGGGGCGAACACCGGGGAGCTGTTTTTT. Translated: CASSVVGANTGELFF.

Many counts were recorded for this clonotype. V usage is TRBV7-2 and J usage is TRBJ1-2; D unresolved. CDR1 and CDR2 from the germline V gene are SGHTA and FQGNSA. This CDR3 region has 12 residues. The V gene lost 5 bases and the J gene lost 8 bases, with 12 bases spanning the gap. The CDR3: CASSKDLKGYTF. CDR3 DNA: TGTGCCAGCAGCAAGGACTTGAAGGGCTACACCTTC.

The table lists this clonotype with many counts. The V and J genes are TRBV28 and TRBJ2-5; 9 bases match TRBD2. V was clipped by 4 bases and J by 5 bases; unmatched bases: 11. From germline, CDR1 is MDHEN and CDR2 SYDVKM. The CDR3 covers 16 residues. The CDR3 is CASSSPLAGEGETQYF. CDR3 sequence (DNA): TGTGCCAGCAGTTCCCCATTAGCGGGAGAGGGCGAGACCCAGTACTTC.

This clonotype occurred a few times. The V gene is TRBV12-3 or TRBV12-4, the J gene TRBJ2-3, with no clear D. This CDR3 spans 14 amino acids. V was clipped by 4 bases and J by 0 bases, with 8 bases between them. The chain's CDR3 is CASSSTASTDTQYF. CDR3 nucleotides: TGTGCCAGCAGTTCGACGGCGAGCACAGATACGCAGTATTTT.

The sample holds a few counts of this clonotype. CDR3 sequence: CASTHPGRAYEQYF. In DNA form, the CDR3 reads TGTGCCAGCACCCATCCGGGGCGCGCCTACGAGCAGTACTTC. The chain combines TRBV6-5 with TRBJ2-1, with D possibly called TRBD1 or TRBD2 (5 bases each). TRBJ2-7 matches the DNA end more closely, so the J call is doubtful. CDR1 and CDR2 (germline): MNHEY, SVGAGI. This CDR3 spans 14 amino acids.

This clonotype was seen a few times. The chain joins TRBV7-2 to TRBJ2-3; the D gene could be TRBD1 or TRBD2 (6 bases each). The V end was cut by 5 bases, the J end by 4 bases, with 19 bases between. The CDR3 is made up of 16 amino acids. Germline-derived CDR1 and CDR2 are SGHTA and FQGNSA. In nucleotides, the CDR3 is TGTGCCAGCAGCATACCGGGGGCGTGGGGCCCAGATACGCAGTATTTT. Translating it yields CASSIPGAWGPDTQYF.

The genes are TRBV11-2 and TRBJ2-3; TRBD1 is a possible D gene (6 bases). Germline V gene data show CDR1 as SGHAT and CDR2 as FQNNGV. The V end lost 3 bases, the J end lost 3 bases, and 13 bases lay between the germline ends. This CDR3 is built from 15 residues. CDR3 protein: CASSLLGGWTDTQYF. The CDR3 bases are TGTGCCAGCAGCTTGCTAGGGGGTTGGACAGATACGCAGTATTTT.

There are a few counts of this clonotype. This chain links TRBV9 with TRBJ2-1; TRBD2 aligns across 8 bases. The germline V gene has CDR1 SGDLS and CDR2 YYNGEE. V was clipped by 0 bases and J by 0 bases; unmatched bases: 11. The CDR3 totals 19 residues. CDR3 nucleotides: TGTGCCAGCAGCGTAGCCTCGGGAGGGAGTGGGAGCTCCTACAATGAGCAGTTCTTC. This sequence encodes CASSVASGGSGSSYNEQFF. The whole variable domain, remainder taken from reference TRBV9 and TRBJ2-1, is DSGVTQTPKHLITATGQRVTLRCSPRSGDLSVYWYQQSLDQGLQFLIQYYNGEERAKGNILERFSAQQFPDLHSELNLSSLELGDSALYFCASSVASGGSGSSYNEQFFGPGTRLTVL.

The chain uses TRBV27 and TRBJ1-1, with D possibly being TRBD1 (5 bases). Trimming removed 6 bases at V and 11 bases at J, with 16 bases between. CDR1 is MNHEY, CDR2 SMNVEV, per germline (reference sequence). The CDR3 runs 12 residues. The DNA for the CDR3 is TGTGCCAGCAGGCCGCCCTCCGGGGGGGCTTTCTTT. Translated: CASRPPSGGAFF.

The chain uses TRBV4-1 and TRBJ2-4; TRBD2 agrees at 9 bases. The V and J ends lost 1 base and 0 bases, in that order; junction bases with no gene match: 10. There are 19 residues in the CDR3. Looked up from germline, CDR1 is MGHRA and CDR2 is YSYEKL. CDR3 loop: CASSQGLAGTIIAKNIQYF. The CDR3 DNA sequence: TGCGCCAGCAGCCAAGGGCTAGCGGGGACTATCATAGCCAAAAACATTCAGTACTTC.

The genes are TRBV5-1 and TRBJ2-3; tentatively, D is TRBD1 (6 bases). The V and J ends lost 4 bases and 6 bases respectively, with 15 bases between them. The V gene's germline CDR1 is SGHRS and CDR2 YFSETQ. This CDR3 comprises 14 residues. CDR3 DNA: TGCGCCAGCAGCAAGGAGCAGAGGGGGGATACGCAGTATTTT. It encodes CASSKEQRGDTQYF.

The chain links TRBV5-1 to TRBJ2-7; 12 nucleotides agree with TRBD1. Germline trimming cut 1 base from V and 4 bases from J; bases unmatched to any gene: 9. The germline V gene has CDR1 SGHRS and CDR2 YFSETQ. This CDR3 spans 17 amino acids. The chain's CDR3 is CASSLWGPGQGAYEQYF. CDR3 nucleotides: TGCGCCAGCAGCTTGTGGGGGCCGGGACAGGGGGCTTACGAGCAGTACTTC.

This clonotype was counted between two and nine times. This sequence joins TRBV14 and TRBJ2-3; perhaps TRBD2 as D (6 bases). This CDR3 spans 16 amino acids. The V end lost 0 bases, the J end lost 2 bases, and 12 bases lay between the germline ends. The germline CDR1 and CDR2 sequences are SGHDN and FVKESK. CDR3 nucleotide sequence: TGTGCCAGCAGCCAAGATCAGGGACTTACCACAGATACGCAGTATTTT. Protein: CASSQDQGLTTDTQYF. Using reference TRBV14 and TRBJ2-3 for the parts outside the CDR3, the full variable domain is EAGVTQFPSHSVIEKGQTVTLRCDPISGHDNLYWYRRVMGKEIKFLLHFVKESKQDESGMPNNRFLAERTGGTYSTLKVQPAELEDSGVYFCASSQDQGLTTDTQYFGPGTRLTVL.

This clonotype showed up just a few times. The CDR3 region has the DNA TGCAGTGCTAGAGATCCCTTCGGGACACGCCACCAAGAGACCCAGTACTTC. It is translated as CSARDPFGTRHQETQYF. The chain links TRBV20-1 to TRBJ2-5; TRBD1 is a possible D gene (6 bases). In germline, CDR1 is DFQATT, CDR2 SNEGSKA (reference sequence). Trimming left V 0 bases short and J 0 bases short, with 17 bases between. This CDR3 has 17 amino acids.

The chain couples TRBV28 to TRBJ2-4; 7 positions match TRBD2. The tail of the sequence fits TRBJ2-7 better, so the J call may be wrong. Germline CDR1 is MDHEN and CDR2 is SYDVKM. This CDR3 has 13 amino acids. As DNA, the CDR3 is TGTGCCAGCAAACGCGGGGGAATCTACGAGCAGTACTTC. Translating it yields CASKRGGIYEQYF.

J is TRBJ2-1 and V is TRBV29-1; 13 positions agree with TRBD2. The J call may not be correct, given that the DNA end is closer to TRBJ2-7. Germline V lookup: CDR1 SQVTM, CDR2 ANQGSEA. The CDR3 totals 14 residues. The CDR3 coding sequence is TGCAGCGTGGCAACTAGCGGGAGGGACAATGAGCAGTACTTC. Translated, it gives CSVATSGRDNEQYF.

This clonotype was picked up many times. This chain uses TRBV7-2 with TRBJ2-7; perhaps TRBD1 as D (5 bases). The CDR3 runs to 12 residues. Germline CDR1 and CDR2: SGHTA and FQGNSA. V lost 3 bases and J 6 bases, leaving 9 bases between the germline ends. The CDR3 DNA follows: TGTGCCAGCAGCTTCCCTGGGGCCGAGCAGTACTTC. Translated: CASSFPGAEQYF.

V gene TRBV6-2 or TRBV6-3 combines with J gene TRBJ1-4; D remains ambiguous. Germline V gene sequence: CDR1 MNHEY, CDR2 SVGEGT. With 4 bases removed from V and 7 bases from J, the gap between germline ends came to 7 bases. There are 12 residues in the CDR3. CDR3 DNA sequence: TGTGCCAGCAGTTCGCGAAGTGAAAAACTGTTTTTT. Amino acids: CASSSRSEKLFF.

This clonotype was found a few times. The chain uses TRBV4-3 and TRBJ2-7, with TRBD2 as a possible D gene (6 bases). Trimming removed 1 base from V and 6 bases from J, with 16 bases in between. The CDR3 length is 15 residues. The germline CDR1 and CDR2 sequences are LGHNA and YSLEER. The CDR3 DNA is TGCGCCAGCAGCCAAGTGGGACGGGAGAGAAGCGAGCAGTACTTC. Translated: CASSQVGRERSEQYF.

V and J are TRBV7-2 and TRBJ2-1; D is possibly TRBD1 (5 bases). The V end was cut by 4 bases, the J end by 4 bases, with 11 bases between. CDR3 length: 14 amino acids. CDR1 is SGHTA and CDR2 is FQGNSA in the germline V gene. The CDR3 region is CASSSRQSYNEQFF. CDR3 sequence (DNA): TGTGCCAGCAGCTCTCGACAGAGTTACAATGAGCAGTTCTTC.